This record covers a single T cell receptor (beta chain). With a J-beta primer mix and a sample-barcoded 5' primer, a second PCR ran 7 to 11 cycles. TCRdb reanalysed the 5' RACE reads using MiXCR and keeps one entry per CDR3 protein. The repertoire has some 800,000 distinct CDR3 sequences, approximately 25% of them found once; the top ten carry roughly 3.5%. The data belong to a study of blood T cells in healthy people across ages. Between the trimmed V and J ends, which lost 0 bases and 5 bases, there was a span of 23 bases. Looked up from germline, CDR1 is LGHNA and CDR2 is YSLEER. CDR3 length: 18 amino acids. These data were likewise used in another study, on T cells of mothers and their children.

The specimen was blood. The chain combines TRBV4-3 with TRBJ2-7; D is uncertain. This receptor was identified in a boy aged 5-17 years in good health. Here the CDR3 reads CASSQDWGRSPSPHEQYF. The CDR3 DNA reads TGCGCCAGCAGCCAAGACTGGGGTAGAAGCCCAAGCCCGCACGAGCAGTACTTC.